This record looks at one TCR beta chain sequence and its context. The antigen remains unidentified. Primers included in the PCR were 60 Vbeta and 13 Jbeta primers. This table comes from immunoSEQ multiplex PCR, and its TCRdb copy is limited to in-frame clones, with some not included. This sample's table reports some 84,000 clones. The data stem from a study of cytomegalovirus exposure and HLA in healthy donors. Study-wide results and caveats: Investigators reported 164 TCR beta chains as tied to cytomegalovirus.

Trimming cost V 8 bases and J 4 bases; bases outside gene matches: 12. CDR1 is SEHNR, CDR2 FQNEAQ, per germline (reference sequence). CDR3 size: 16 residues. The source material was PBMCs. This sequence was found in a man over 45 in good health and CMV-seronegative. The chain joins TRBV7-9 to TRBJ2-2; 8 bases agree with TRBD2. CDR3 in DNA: TGTGCCAGCCCTCGCGAACTAGCGGTGTCCACCGGGGAGCTGTTTTTT. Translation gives CASPRELAVSTGELFF.